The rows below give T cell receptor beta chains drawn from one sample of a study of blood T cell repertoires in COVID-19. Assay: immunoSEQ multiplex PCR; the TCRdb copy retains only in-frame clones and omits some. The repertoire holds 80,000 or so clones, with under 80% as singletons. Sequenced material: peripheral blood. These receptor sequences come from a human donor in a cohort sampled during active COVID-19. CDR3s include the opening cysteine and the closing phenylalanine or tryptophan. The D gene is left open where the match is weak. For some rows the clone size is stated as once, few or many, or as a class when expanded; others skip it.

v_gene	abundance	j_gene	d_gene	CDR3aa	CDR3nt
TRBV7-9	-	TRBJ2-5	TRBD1	CASSTRGRETQYF	TGTGCCAGCAGCACCAGGGGGCGGGAGACCCAGTACTTC
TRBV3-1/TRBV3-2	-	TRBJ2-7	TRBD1	CASSQTGGPSYEQYF	TGTGCCAGCAGCCAGACAGGGGGCCCCTCCTACGAGCAGTACTTC
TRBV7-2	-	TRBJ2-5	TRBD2	CASSPQRGGETQYF	TGTGCCAGCAGCCCCCAGCGGGGAGGAGAGACCCAGTACTTC
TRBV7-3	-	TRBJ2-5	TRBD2	CASSSTPTAGGPETQYF	TGTGCCAGCAGCTCCACCCCTACGGCGGGGGGGCCGGAGACCCAGTACTTC
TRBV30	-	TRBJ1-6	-	CAWSIYNSPLHF	TGTGCCTGGAGTATATATAATTCACCCCTCCACTTT
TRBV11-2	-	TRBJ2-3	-	CASSLFGQGLDTQYF	TGTGCCAGCAGCTTATTCGGTCAGGGGTTAGATACGCAGTATTTT
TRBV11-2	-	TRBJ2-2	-	CASRSGFRITGELFF	TGTGCCAGCAGATCGGGATTCAGAATCACCGGGGAGCTGTTTTTT
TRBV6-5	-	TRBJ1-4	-	CASSYSYSATNEKLFF	TGTGCCAGCAGTTACTCGTATTCCGCAACTAATGAAAAACTGTTTTTT
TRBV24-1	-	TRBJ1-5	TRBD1	CATSDSWTGGPNQPQHF	TGTGCCACCAGTGATTCATGGACAGGGGGCCCCAATCAGCCCCAGCATTTT
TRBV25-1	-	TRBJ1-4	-	CASSEAGSGEKLFF	TGTGCCAGCAGTGAGGCGGGAAGCGGTGAAAAACTGTTTTTT
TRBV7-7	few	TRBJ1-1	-	CASSSGQNTEAFF	TGTGCCAGCAGCAGTGGACAAAACACTGAAGCTTTCTTT
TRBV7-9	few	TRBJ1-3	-	CASSLGGGQPNTIYF	TGTGCCAGCAGCCTCGGTGGAGGGCAGCCAAACACCATATATTTT
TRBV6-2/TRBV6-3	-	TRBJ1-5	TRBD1	CASSARQGASQPQHF	TGTGCCAGCAGTGCCCGACAGGGCGCCAGTCAGCCCCAGCATTTT
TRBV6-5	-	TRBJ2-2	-	CARWRGWGTGELFF	TGTGCCCGATGGAGGGGATGGGGCACCGGGGAGCTGTTTTTT
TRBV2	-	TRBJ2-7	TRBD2	CASHGGGYEQYF	TGTGCCAGTCACGGGGGGGGCTACGAGCAGTACTTC
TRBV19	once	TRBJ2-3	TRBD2	CASSFGDYSSTDTQYF	TGTGCCAGTAGTTTTGGGGACTATTCTAGCACAGATACGCAGTATTTT
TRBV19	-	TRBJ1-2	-	CASSIGTFNGYTF	TGTGCCAGTAGTATTGGGACATTTAATGGCTACACCTTC
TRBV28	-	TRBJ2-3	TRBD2	CASSPAGALDTTQYF	TGTGCCAGCAGCCCAGCGGGGGCCCTGGATACAACGCAGTATTTT
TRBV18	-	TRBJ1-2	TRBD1	CASSPLGPGGSGYTF	TGTGCCAGCTCACCACTTGGGCCAGGGGGATCTGGCTACACCTTC
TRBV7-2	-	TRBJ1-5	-	CASSLVDHQPQHF	TGTGCCAGCAGCTTAGTAGATCATCAGCCCCAGCATTTT
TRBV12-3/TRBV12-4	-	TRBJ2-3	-	CASRYTDTQYF	TGTGCCAGCAGATACACAGATACGCAGTATTTT
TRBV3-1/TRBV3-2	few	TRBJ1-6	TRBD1	CASRSTGNSPLHF	TGTGCCAGCAGGTCGACAGGGAATTCACCCCTCCACTTT
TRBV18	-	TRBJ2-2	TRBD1	CASSASGQGRGELFF	TGTGCCAGCTCAGCTTCCGGACAGGGAAGAGGGGAGCTGTTTTTT
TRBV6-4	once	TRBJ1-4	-	CASPRGRVNEKLFF	TGTGCCAGCCCTAGGGGCAGGGTAAATGAAAAACTGTTTTTT
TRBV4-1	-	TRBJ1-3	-	CASSQDRQASGNTIYF	TGCGCCAGCAGCCAAGATCGGCAGGCCTCTGGAAATACCATATATTTT
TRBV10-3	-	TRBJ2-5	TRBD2	CAISDPQRGQETQYF	TGTGCCATCAGTGATCCCCAGCGGGGCCAAGAGACCCAGTACTTC
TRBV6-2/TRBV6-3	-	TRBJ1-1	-	CASSQQGGYTEAFF	TGTGCCAGCAGCCAACAGGGAGGGTACACTGAAGCTTTCTTT
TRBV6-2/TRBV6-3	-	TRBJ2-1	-	CASSPREDEQFF	TGTGCCAGCAGTCCACGGGAAGATGAGCAGTTCTTC
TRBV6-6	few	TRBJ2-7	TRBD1	CASSGSRGPHEQYF	TGTGCCAGCAGTGGCTCCAGGGGGCCCCACGAGCAGTACTTC
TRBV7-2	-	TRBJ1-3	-	CASSFSTLGNTIYF	TGTGCCAGCAGCTTTTCTACTCTCGGAAACACCATATATTTT
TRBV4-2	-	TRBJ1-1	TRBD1	CASSHGQGVNTEAFF	TGTGCCAGCAGCCACGGACAGGGGGTGAACACTGAAGCTTTCTTT
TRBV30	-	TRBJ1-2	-	CAWSGGNYGYTF	TGTGCCTGGAGCGGAGGAAACTATGGCTACACCTTC
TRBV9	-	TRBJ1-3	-	CASSAVTGPGNTIYF	TGTGCCAGCAGCGCGGTTACAGGGCCTGGAAACACCATATATTTT
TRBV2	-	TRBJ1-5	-	CASSDRAGQPQHF	TGTGCCAGCAGTGACAGGGCCGGTCAGCCCCAGCATTTT
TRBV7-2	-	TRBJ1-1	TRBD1	CASRTGANTEAFF	TGTGCCAGCAGGACAGGGGCGAACACTGAAGCTTTCTTT
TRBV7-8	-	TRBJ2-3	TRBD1	CASSARDRGVKDTQYF	TGTGCCAGCAGCGCCCGGGACAGGGGTGTGAAAGATACGCAGTATTTT
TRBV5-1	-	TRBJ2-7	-	CASRMDGNYEQYF	TGCGCCAGCAGAATGGACGGGAACTACGAGCAGTACTTC
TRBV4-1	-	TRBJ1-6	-	CASSQANTGPYNSPLHF	TGCGCCAGCAGCCAAGCCAATACAGGGCCCTATAATTCACCCCTCCACTTT
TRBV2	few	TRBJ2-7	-	CASRQGGSYEQYF	TGTGCCAGCAGACAGGGTGGCTCCTACGAGCAGTACTTC
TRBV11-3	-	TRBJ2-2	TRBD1	CASSSRKQGITGELFF	TGTGCCAGCAGCTCCCGCAAACAGGGGATCACCGGGGAGCTGTTTTTT
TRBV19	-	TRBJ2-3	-	CASSTRQETDTQYF	TGTGCCAGTAGTACAAGACAGGAGACAGATACGCAGTATTTT
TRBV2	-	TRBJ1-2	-	CASTDPDRTF	TGTGCCAGCACTGACCCGGACAGAACCTTC
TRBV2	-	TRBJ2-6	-	CASSGSRSSGANVLTF	TGTGCCAGCAGTGGGTCCCGGAGCTCTGGGGCCAACGTCCTGACTTTC
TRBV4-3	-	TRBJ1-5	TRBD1	CASSQDLRTGGYSNQPQHF	TGCGCCAGCAGCCAAGATCTTAGAACAGGGGGCTATAGCAATCAGCCCCAGCATTTT
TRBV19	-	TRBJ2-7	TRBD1	CASSTGQGNYEQYF	TGTGCCAGTAGTACGGGACAGGGAAACTACGAGCAGTACTTC
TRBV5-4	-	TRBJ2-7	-	CASSPSTGSGEQYF	TGTGCCAGCAGCCCAAGTACAGGGTCAGGCGAGCAGTACTTC
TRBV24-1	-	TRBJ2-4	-	CATSDLIMVQGYELAKNIQYF	TGTGCCACCAGTGATTTGATCATGGTACAGGGCTACGAACTAGCCAAAAACATTCAGTACTTC
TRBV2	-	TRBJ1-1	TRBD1	CASREQGAYTEAFF	TGTGCCAGCAGGGAACAGGGGGCGTACACTGAAGCTTTCTTT
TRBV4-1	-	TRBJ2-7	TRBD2	CASSQVGSGGKQYF	TGCGCCAGCAGCCAAGTGGGTAGCGGGGGTAAGCAGTACTTC
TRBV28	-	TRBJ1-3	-	CASSLTGTWGNTIYF	TGTGCCAGCAGCCTCACAGGGACGTGGGGAAACACCATATATTTT